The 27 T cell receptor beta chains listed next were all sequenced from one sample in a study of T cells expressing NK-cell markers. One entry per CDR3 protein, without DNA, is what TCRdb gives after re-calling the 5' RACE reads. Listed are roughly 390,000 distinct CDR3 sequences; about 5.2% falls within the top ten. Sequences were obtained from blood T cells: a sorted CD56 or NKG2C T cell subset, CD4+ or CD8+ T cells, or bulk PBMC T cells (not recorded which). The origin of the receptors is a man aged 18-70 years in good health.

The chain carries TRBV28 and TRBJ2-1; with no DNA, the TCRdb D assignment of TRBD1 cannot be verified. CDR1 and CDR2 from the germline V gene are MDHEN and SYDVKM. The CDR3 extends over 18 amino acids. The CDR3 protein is CASSSPRGRGSTYNEQFF.

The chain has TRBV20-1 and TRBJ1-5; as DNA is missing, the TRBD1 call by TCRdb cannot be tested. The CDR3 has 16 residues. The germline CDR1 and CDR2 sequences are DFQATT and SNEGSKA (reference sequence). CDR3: CSARMGAVHSNQPQHF.

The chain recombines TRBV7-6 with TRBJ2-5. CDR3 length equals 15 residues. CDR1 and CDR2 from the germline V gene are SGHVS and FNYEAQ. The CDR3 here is CASSLIARTQETQYF.

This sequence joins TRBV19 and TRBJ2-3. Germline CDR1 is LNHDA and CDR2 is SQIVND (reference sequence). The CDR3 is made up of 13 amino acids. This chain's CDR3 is CASSASTRDTQYF.

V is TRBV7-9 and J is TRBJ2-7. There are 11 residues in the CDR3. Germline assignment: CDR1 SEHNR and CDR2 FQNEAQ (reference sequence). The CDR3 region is CASSLSGEQYF.

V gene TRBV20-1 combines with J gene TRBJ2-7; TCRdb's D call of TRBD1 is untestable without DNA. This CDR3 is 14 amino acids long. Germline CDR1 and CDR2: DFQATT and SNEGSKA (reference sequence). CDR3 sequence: CSARVPGGPGEQYF.

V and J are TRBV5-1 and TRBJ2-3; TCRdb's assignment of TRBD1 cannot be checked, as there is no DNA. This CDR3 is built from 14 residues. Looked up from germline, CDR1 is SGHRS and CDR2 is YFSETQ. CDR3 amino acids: CASSTGPSTDTQYF. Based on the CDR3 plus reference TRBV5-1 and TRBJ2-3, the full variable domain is KAGVTQTPRYLIKTRGQQVTLSCSPISGHRSVSWYQQTPGQGLQFLFEYFSETQRNKGNFPGRFSGRQFSNSRSEMNVSTLELGDSALYLCASSTGPSTDTQYFGPGTRLTVL.

This CDR3 is CASSESGRAGSEQFF. This chain uses TRBV25-1 with TRBJ2-1; the TCRdb D gene call, TRBD1, has no DNA to confirm it. The CDR3 sequence is 15 residues long. CDR1 is MGHDK, CDR2 SYGVNS, per germline.

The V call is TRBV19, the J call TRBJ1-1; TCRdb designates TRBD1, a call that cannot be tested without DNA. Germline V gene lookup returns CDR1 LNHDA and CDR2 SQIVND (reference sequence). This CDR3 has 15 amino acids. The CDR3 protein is CASSSAGTGNTEAFF.

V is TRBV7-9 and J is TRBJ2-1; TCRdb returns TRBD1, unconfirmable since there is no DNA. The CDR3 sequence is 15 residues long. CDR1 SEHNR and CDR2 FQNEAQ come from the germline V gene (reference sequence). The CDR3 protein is CATEVGQSSYNEQFF.

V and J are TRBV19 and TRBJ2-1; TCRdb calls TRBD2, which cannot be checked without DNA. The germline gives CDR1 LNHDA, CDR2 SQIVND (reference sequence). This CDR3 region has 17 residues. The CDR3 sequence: CASSMGAHPGLFNEQFF.

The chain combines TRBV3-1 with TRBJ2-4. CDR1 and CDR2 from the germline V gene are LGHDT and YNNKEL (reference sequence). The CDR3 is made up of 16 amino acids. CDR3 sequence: CASSQHRLTAKNIQYF.

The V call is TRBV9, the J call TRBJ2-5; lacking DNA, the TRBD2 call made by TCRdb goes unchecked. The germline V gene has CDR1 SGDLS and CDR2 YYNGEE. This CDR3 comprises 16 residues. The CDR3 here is CASSAGLAGEQETQYF.

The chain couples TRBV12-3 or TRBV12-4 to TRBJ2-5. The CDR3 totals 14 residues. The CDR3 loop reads CASSENGYQETQYF.

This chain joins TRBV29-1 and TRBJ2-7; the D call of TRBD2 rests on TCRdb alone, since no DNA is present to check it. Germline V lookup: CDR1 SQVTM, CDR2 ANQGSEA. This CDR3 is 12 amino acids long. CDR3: CSVAGGPSEQYF.

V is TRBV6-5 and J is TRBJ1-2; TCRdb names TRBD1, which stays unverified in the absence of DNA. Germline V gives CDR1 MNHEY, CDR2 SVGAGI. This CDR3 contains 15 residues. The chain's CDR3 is CASSYVGQGLDGYTF.

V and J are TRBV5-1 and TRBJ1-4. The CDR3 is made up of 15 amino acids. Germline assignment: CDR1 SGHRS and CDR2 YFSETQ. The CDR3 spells CASSRGRDSNEKLFF.

This chain's CDR3 is CASSIDQRNTEAFF. The chain uses TRBV19 and TRBJ1-1. Germline CDR1 LNHDA, CDR2 SQIVND (reference sequence). The CDR3 has 14 amino acids.

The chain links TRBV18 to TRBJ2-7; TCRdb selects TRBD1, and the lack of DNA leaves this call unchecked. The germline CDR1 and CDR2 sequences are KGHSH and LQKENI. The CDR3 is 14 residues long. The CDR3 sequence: CASSLGDTHYEQYF.

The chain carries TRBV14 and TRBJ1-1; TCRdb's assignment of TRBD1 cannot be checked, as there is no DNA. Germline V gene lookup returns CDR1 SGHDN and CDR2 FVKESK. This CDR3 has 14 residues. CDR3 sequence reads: CASSGQGALTEAFF.

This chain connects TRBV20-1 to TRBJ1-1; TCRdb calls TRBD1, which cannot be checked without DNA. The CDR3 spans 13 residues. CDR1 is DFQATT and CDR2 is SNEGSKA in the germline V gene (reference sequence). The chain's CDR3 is CSARFGTGDEAFF.

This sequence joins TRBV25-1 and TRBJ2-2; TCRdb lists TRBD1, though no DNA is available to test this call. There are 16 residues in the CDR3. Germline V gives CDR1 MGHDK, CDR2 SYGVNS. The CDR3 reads CASSEWGTGSTGELFF.

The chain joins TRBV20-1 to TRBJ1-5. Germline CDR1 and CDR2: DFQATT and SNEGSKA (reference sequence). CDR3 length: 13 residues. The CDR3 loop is CSARVVGEQPQHF.

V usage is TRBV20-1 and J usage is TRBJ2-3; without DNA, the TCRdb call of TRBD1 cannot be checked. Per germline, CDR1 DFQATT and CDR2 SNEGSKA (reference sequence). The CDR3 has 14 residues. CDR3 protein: CSASAGGKTDTQYF.

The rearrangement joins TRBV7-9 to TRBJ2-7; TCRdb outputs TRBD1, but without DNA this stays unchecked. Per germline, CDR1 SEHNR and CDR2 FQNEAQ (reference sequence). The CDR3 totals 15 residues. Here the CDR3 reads CASSTRTGTYYEQYF.

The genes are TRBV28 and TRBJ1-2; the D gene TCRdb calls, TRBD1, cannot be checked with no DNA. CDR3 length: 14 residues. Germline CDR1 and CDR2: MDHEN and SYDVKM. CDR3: CASSKSGQTYGYTF.

CDR3 in amino acids: CASSLVDRGGNEQYF. The chain has TRBV7-6 and TRBJ2-7; TCRdb gives TRBD1 as the D gene, but with no DNA this cannot be confirmed. The CDR3 sequence is 15 residues long. CDR1 and CDR2 (germline): SGHVS, FNYEAQ.